Below, 14 T cell receptor beta chains from the same sample are listed, as sequenced in a study of T cell repertoires in cytomegalovirus infection. Their recognized antigens are unknown. TCRdb re-derived calls from the reads in MiXCR, one entry per CDR3 protein. The sample gives approximately 770,000 distinct CDR3 sequences, about 28% of which show up once; 10% to 15% is in the top ten. The starting material was cultured CD8+ T cells from PBMCs, obtained from culture after CMV antigen stimulation. The receptor set was obtained from a human donor in good health (CMV status not recorded). Some clones in this sample may be carry-over from other donors' samples.

The rearrangement links TRBV2 to TRBJ2-7; 7 bases align to TRBD1. The CDR3 has 16 amino acids. CDR1 and CDR2 (germline): SNHLY, FYNNEI. Trimming removed 7 bases from V and 2 bases from J; junction bases left unmatched: 14. The CDR3 DNA follows: TGTGCCAGCATCGGGGAAGTTGGACAGGTCGCCTACGAGCAGTACTTC. Translation: CASIGEVGQVAYEQYF.

This clonotype has only a few counts. This sequence joins TRBV27 and TRBJ2-1; D uncertain. This CDR3 is built from 12 residues. The germline V and J ends were trimmed by 7 bases and 4 bases, with 8 bases remaining between them. Germline CDR1 reads MNHEY; CDR2 reads SMNVEV (reference sequence). The CDR3 spells CASTNFYNEQFF. In nucleotides, the CDR3 is TGTGCCAGCACCAACTTTTACAATGAGCAGTTCTTC.

This clonotype was seen only a few times. The chain employs TRBV12-3 or TRBV12-4 and TRBJ2-7, with a weak D call TRBD2 (6 bases). This CDR3 is built from 14 residues. Trimming removed 4 bases from V and 3 bases from J, with 13 bases in between. This CDR3 is CASSSRGDFYEQYF. In DNA, the CDR3 is TGTGCCAGCAGTTCGCGAGGGGACTTCTACGAGCAGTACTTC.

The chain links TRBV12-3 or TRBV12-4 to TRBJ2-1, with 8 bases identical to TRBD2. This CDR3 has 16 amino acids. V lost 7 bases, J lost 4 bases, and 12 bases stayed unmatched. DNA for the CDR3: TGTGCCAGCACCCAGAAGGGACTAGTTCCTTACAATGAGCAGTTCTTC. It codes for CASTQKGLVPYNEQFF.

The rearrangement links TRBV4-1 to TRBJ2-1; D is ambiguous. Deletions cut 0 bases from V and 0 bases from J, with 9 bases between. Looked up from germline, CDR1 is MGHRA and CDR2 is YSYEKL. This CDR3 comprises 16 residues. CDR3 protein: CASSQEGSSSYNEQFF. As DNA, the CDR3 is TGCGCCAGCAGCCAAGAGGGGTCGAGCTCCTACAATGAGCAGTTCTTC.

This clonotype has only a few counts. The gene calls are TRBV7-9 and TRBJ2-7; 7 bases are shared with TRBD1. Germline V CDR1 and CDR2: SEHNR, FQNEAQ (reference sequence). This CDR3 spans 15 amino acids. The ends lost 1 base at V and 3 bases at J; junction bases unmatched: 6. CDR3 sequence: CASSLEGALFYEQYF. CDR3 bases: TGTGCCAGCAGCTTAGAGGGGGCCCTCTTCTACGAGCAGTACTTC. The variable domain in full, completed from reference TRBV7-9 and TRBJ2-7, reads DTGVSQNPRHKITKRGQNVTFRCDPISEHNRLYWYRQTLGQGPEFLTYFQNEAQLEKSRLLSDRFSAERPKGSFSTLEIQRTEQGDSAMYLCASSLEGALFYEQYFGPGTRLTVT.

This clonotype showed up just a few times. The chain employs TRBV27 and TRBJ2-7, with a tentative D call TRBD2 (5 bases). The CDR3 loop spans 12 amino acids. Deletions cut 2 bases from V and 6 bases from J, with 8 bases between. CDR1 and CDR2 (germline): MNHEY, SMNVEV (reference sequence). The CDR3 region is CASSLARGEQYF. The CDR3 nucleotides are TGTGCCAGCAGTTTAGCCCGGGGCGAGCAGTACTTC.

The chain carries TRBV4-1 and TRBJ2-7; 9 bases align to TRBD1. CDR1 is MGHRA and CDR2 is YSYEKL in the germline V gene. The CDR3 spans 15 residues. The V gene end was trimmed by 0 bases and the J gene end by 5 bases; junction bases not matched to a gene: 5. In DNA form, the CDR3 reads TGCGCCAGCAGCCAAGAGTGGACAGGGGTCCACGAGCAGTACGTC. Protein sequence: CASSQEWTGVHEQYV.

The chain has TRBV28 and TRBJ2-7; 8 bases fit TRBD1. The CDR3 loop spans 14 amino acids. Unmatched junction bases numbered 7, after V lost 4 bases and J lost 5 bases. CDR1 MDHEN and CDR2 SYDVKM come from the germline V gene. This CDR3 reads CASSYDRGRDEQYV. The CDR3 nucleotides read TGTGCCAGCAGTTATGACAGGGGAAGGGACGAGCAGTACGTC.

This clonotype has only a few counts. The rearrangement uses TRBV7-8 and TRBJ2-7, with 9 bases lining up with TRBD1. Trimming cost V 7 bases and J 5 bases; bases outside gene matches: 6. The CDR3 is made up of 13 amino acids. The germline V gene encodes CDR1 SGHVS and CDR2 FQNEAQ. As DNA, the CDR3 is TGTGCCAGCAAAACAGGGGGCATCGACGAGCAGTACGTC. Translating gives CASKTGGIDEQYV.

The chain carries TRBV5-3 and TRBJ2-1; D is perhaps TRBD2 (5 bases). TRBV5-3 is annotated as an ORF whose role is uncertain. This CDR3 spans 13 amino acids. V was trimmed by 8 bases and J by 3 bases, leaving 12 bases between them. This CDR3 reads CASRYGVYNEQFF. The CDR3 DNA is TGTGCCAGCAGATACGGGGTCTACAATGAGCAGTTCTTC.

This chain links TRBV7-8 with TRBJ2-7; a possible D gene is TRBD1 (5 bases). Germline V gene lookup returns CDR1 SGHVS and CDR2 FQNEAQ. The CDR3 runs 14 residues. Between the trimmed V and J ends, which lost 4 bases and 5 bases, there was a span of 15 bases. CDR3 region: CASSSKGSGNEQYF. The CDR3 region has the DNA TGTGCCAGCAGCTCTAAGGGGTCAGGAAACGAGCAGTACTTC.

This clonotype was observed a handful of times. The rearrangement joins TRBV2 to TRBJ2-5; no reliable D call. There are 11 residues in the CDR3. Trimming removed 10 bases from V and 4 bases from J, with 10 bases in between. Germline values: CDR1 SNHLY, CDR2 FYNNEI. The CDR3 reads CANLVGETQYF. The DNA for the CDR3 is TGTGCCAACCTGGTTGGAGAGACCCAGTACTTC.

The chain is built from TRBV6-1 and TRBJ1-1; no clear D. The CDR3 totals 13 residues. Germline V lookup: CDR1 MNHNS, CDR2 SASEGT. Trimming took off 5 bases at V and 7 bases at J, with 14 bases between the two ends. Here the CDR3 reads CASSIRAGLEAFF. Written as DNA, the CDR3 is TGTGCCAGCAGTATCCGGGCCGGCCTTGAAGCTTTCTTT.